One sample yielded the 10 T cell receptor beta chains listed below, sequenced in a study of read filtering for tumor transcriptome and immune sequencing (dated by TCRdb to about 2020). TCRdb lists the instrument as Illumina HiSeq 4000. TCR libraries were built from roughly 400 ng RNA with the Immunoverse kit, using molecular barcoded adaptors covering alpha/delta and beta/gamma chains. TCRdb reran the public reads through fastp at Q25 and MiXCR, keeping productive beta chains. Under each unique CDR3 protein, matching rows form one entry showing the most common genes and DNA. The sample includes fewer than 30,000 distinct CDR3 sequences, with around 14% observed a single time. The top ten hold roughly two fifths of the sample. Sequencing used a population of CD138-negative cells sorted from bone marrow. The meaning of the sample's cell subset or site label: bone marrow mononuclear cells depleted of CD138+ plasma/myeloma cells by negative magnetic selection. The receptors derive from a donor aged 40 or older with multiple myeloma.

This clonotype has only a few counts. A much larger clone differs from this one at a single base, so this may be a read error. CDR3 residues: CASSERDSSYNGQFF. In DNA form, the CDR3 reads TGTGCCAGCAGTGAAAGAGATAGCTCCTACAATGGGCAGTTCTTC. V is TRBV2 and J is TRBJ2-1, with D uncertain. Per the germline V gene, CDR1 is SNHLY and CDR2 is FYNNEI. The CDR3 is made up of 15 amino acids.

Ten or more counts support this clonotype. DNA for the CDR3: TGTGCCAGCAGCTTGGCGGGGAACACCGGGGAGCTGTTTTTT. Protein product: CASSLAGNTGELFF. The rearrangement links TRBV5-4 to TRBJ2-2; no clear D. This CDR3 has 14 amino acids. Deletions cut 0 bases from V and 1 base from J, with 4 bases between. CDR1 is SGHNT, CDR2 YYREEE, per germline (reference sequence).

The rearrangement uses TRBV15 and TRBJ2-3; D perhaps matches TRBD2 (6 bases). Germline V gene sequence: CDR1 LNHNV, CDR2 YYDKDF (reference sequence). V lost 3 bases and J 4 bases, leaving 11 bases between the germline ends. The CDR3 covers 14 residues. The CDR3 sequence: CATSRGGVADTQYF. The CDR3 bases are TGTGCCACCAGCAGGGGAGGTGTTGCAGATACGCAGTATTTT.

This clonotype was seen many times. The rearrangement joins TRBV28 to TRBJ2-5; no reliable D call. The V and J ends lost 5 bases and 0 bases respectively, with 10 bases between them. This CDR3 comprises 14 residues. Germline-derived CDR1 and CDR2 are MDHEN and SYDVKM. The CDR3, as DNA: TGTGCCAGCAGTACGACATGGTACCAAGAGACCCAGTACTTC. Translated: CASSTTWYQETQYF.

This chain links TRBV5-1 with TRBJ1-1; D is possibly TRBD1 (5 bases). Germline V CDR1 and CDR2: SGHRS, YFSETQ. The CDR3 loop spans 14 amino acids. The ends were cut back, 0 bases at V and 1 base at J, with 7 bases in the middle. This CDR3 is CASSLDRRNTEAFF. The CDR3 DNA reads TGCGCCAGCAGCTTGGACAGGAGGAACACTGAAGCTTTCTTT. The whole variable domain, remainder taken from reference TRBV5-1 and TRBJ1-1, is KAGVTQTPRYLIKTRGQQVTLSCSPISGHRSVSWYQQTPGQGLQFLFEYFSETQRNKGNFPGRFSGRQFSNSRSEMNVSTLELGDSALYLCASSLDRRNTEAFFGQGTRLTVV.

This clonotype has just a few counts. This chain links TRBV29-1 with TRBJ2-7; 9 positions agree with TRBD1. The CDR3 runs to 13 residues. After removal of 2 bases from V and 4 bases from J, the junction contained 3 bases not matched to a gene. Germline V gene sequence: CDR1 SQVTM, CDR2 ANQGSEA. This CDR3 is CSVEPGTGYEQYF. Written as DNA, the CDR3 is TGCAGCGTTGAACCCGGGACAGGGTACGAGCAGTACTTC.

This clonotype has at least ten counts. This chain connects TRBV30 to TRBJ1-2, with a weak D call TRBD1 (6 bases). This CDR3 is built from 15 residues. V was trimmed by 2 bases and J by 4 bases, leaving 17 bases between them. In germline, CDR1 is GTSNPN, CDR2 SVGIG (reference sequence). The DNA of the CDR3 is TGTGCCTGGAGTACGAACAAGGACAGCTTCTATGGCTACACCTTC. Its protein is CAWSTNKDSFYGYTF. The full variable domain, in which reference TRBV30 and TRBJ1-2 provide the parts outside the CDR3, is SQTIHQWPATLVQPVGSPLSLECTVEGTSNPNLYWYRQAAGRGLQLLFYSVGIGQISSEVPQNLSASRPQDRQFILSSKKLLLSDSGFYLCAWSTNKDSFYGYTFGSGTRLTVV.

This clonotype was recorded many times. This chain uses TRBV4-1 with TRBJ1-4, with D possibly being TRBD1 (6 bases). This CDR3 is 16 amino acids long. V gave up 0 bases and J gave up 4 bases, with 12 bases separating them. Germline V gene sequence: CDR1 MGHRA, CDR2 YSYEKL. CDR3 nucleotide sequence: TGCGCCAGCAGCCAAGACCGGACAGTCGATAATGAAAAACTGTTTTTT. Its protein product is CASSQDRTVDNEKLFF.

About this clonotype: With a much larger clone just one base away, this may be a read error. Without the conserved terminal phenylalanine or tryptophan, this CDR3 likely stems from a read error. This sequence joins TRBV9 and TRBJ1-2; D remains ambiguous. Germline V CDR1 and CDR2: SGDLS, YYNGEE. The CDR3 has 13 amino acids. Between the trimmed V and J ends, which lost 0 bases and 4 bases, there was a span of 7 bases. The CDR3 DNA reads TGTGCCAGCAGCGTAGGAGCACCCTATGGCTACACCTCC. Its translation is CASSVGAPYGYTS.

The sample holds many counts of this clonotype. V gene TRBV24-1 combines with J gene TRBJ2-6; D remains ambiguous. This CDR3 is built from 18 residues. V was clipped by 3 bases and J by 1 base, with 15 bases between them. Germline assignment: CDR1 KGHDR and CDR2 SFDVKD. The CDR3 loop reads CATSDPPGGPSGANVLTF. CDR3 bases: TGTGCCACCAGTGATCCACCAGGCGGACCTTCTGGGGCCAACGTCCTGACTTTC.